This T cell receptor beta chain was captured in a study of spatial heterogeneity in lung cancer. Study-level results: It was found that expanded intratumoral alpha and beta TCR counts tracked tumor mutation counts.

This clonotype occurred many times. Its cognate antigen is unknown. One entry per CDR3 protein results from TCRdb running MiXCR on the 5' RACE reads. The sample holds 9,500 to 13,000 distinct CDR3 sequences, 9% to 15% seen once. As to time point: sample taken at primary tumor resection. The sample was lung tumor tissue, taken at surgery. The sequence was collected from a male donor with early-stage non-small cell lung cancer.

The CDR3 here is CSVGGTEAFF. The CDR3, as DNA: TGCAGCGTTGGCGGGACTGAAGCTTTCTTT. The chain uses TRBV29-1 and TRBJ1-1; D uncertain. Between the trimmed V and J ends, which lost 4 bases and 5 bases, there was a span of 5 bases. The length of the CDR3 is 10 residues. Germline V CDR1 and CDR2: SQVTM, ANQGSEA.